This TCR beta chain was documented in a study of lymphopenia after photon versus proton radiotherapy. Study observations and caveats: In patients who died, overall survival fell as post-nadir TCR diversity dropped more. Under photons, naive T cells and diversity fell while effector/memory populations rose. Post-nadir diversity loss with photons came from oligoclonal expansion, particularly CD8+ Temra cells.

V shed 0 bases and J shed 9 bases, with 18 bases lying between them. This CDR3 spans 16 amino acids. CDR1 and CDR2 (germline): LNHNV, YYDKDF (reference sequence). Worth noting for this clone: The antigen remains undetermined.

Libraries were prepared by immunoSEQ multiplex PCR; TCRdb keeps only in-frame clonotypes and omits some of them. This table holds approximately 45,000 clones, 85% found once. This specimen was peripheral blood, taken from a patient treated with photon-based radiotherapy. This clonotype originated in a man aged 35 to 55 with gastric cancer. The chain links TRBV15 to TRBJ2-1; tentatively, D is TRBD2 (5 bases). CDR3 nucleotides: TGTGCCACCAGCAGAGATCCGACTACGGATAGTTTTGAGCAGTTCTTC. Translating gives CATSRDPTTDSFEQFF.